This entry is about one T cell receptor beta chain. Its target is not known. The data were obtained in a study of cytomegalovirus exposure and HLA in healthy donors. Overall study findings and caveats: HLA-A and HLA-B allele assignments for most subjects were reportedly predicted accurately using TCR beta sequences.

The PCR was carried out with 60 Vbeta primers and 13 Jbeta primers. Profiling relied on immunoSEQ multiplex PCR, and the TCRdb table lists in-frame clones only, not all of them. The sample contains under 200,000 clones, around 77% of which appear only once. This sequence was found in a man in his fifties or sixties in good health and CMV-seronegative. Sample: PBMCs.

The CDR3 region is CASSFRESSTDTQYF. DNA for the CDR3: TGTGCCAGCAGCTTCAGGGAAAGTAGCACAGATACGCAGTATTTT. The genes are TRBV5-4 and TRBJ2-3; D might be TRBD1 (5 bases). Per germline, CDR1 SGHNT and CDR2 YYREEE (reference sequence). V was pared by 2 bases and J by 0 bases, with 10 bases between. This CDR3 contains 15 residues.